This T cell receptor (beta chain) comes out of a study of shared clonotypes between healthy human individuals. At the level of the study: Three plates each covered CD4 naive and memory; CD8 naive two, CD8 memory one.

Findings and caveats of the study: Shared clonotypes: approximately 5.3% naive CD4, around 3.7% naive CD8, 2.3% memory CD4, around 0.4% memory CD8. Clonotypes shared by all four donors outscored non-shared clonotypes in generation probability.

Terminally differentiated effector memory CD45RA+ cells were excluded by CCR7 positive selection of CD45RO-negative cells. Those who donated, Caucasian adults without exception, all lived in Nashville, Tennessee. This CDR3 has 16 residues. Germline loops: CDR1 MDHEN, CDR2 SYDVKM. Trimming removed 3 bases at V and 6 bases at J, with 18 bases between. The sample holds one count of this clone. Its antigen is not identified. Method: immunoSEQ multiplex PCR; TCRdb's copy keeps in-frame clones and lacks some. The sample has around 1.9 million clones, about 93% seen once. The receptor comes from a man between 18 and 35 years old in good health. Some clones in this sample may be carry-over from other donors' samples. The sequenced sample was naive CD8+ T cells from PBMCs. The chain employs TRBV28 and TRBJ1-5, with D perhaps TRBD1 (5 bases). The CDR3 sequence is CASSFSSRPGVQPQHF. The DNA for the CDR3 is TGTGCCAGCAGTTTCTCCTCGAGGCCGGGGGTTCAGCCCCAGCATTTT.